The 5 T cell receptor beta chains below all came from one sample that was sequenced in a study of preoperative IRX-2 immunotherapy in early breast cancer. The treatment was: preoperative locoregional IRX-2 cytokine immunotherapy. TCRdb's table, derived via immunoSEQ multiplex PCR, lists solely in-frame clones and lacks some. This table has more than 20,000 clones, 81% appearing once. The sample in question was lymph node tissue, obtained after IRX-2 immunotherapy. The receptor set was obtained from a human donor with breast cancer.

This clone came up a few times. This chain connects TRBV30 to TRBJ1-3; 7 bases are shared with TRBD1. The CDR3 is 15 amino acids. V dropped 4 bases and J dropped 1; count of bases not matched to a gene: 7. CDR1 is GTSNPN, CDR2 SVGIG, per germline (reference sequence). CDR3 nucleotide sequence: TGTGCCTGGACGACAGGGTACGCGTCTGGAAACACCATATATTTT. The encoded protein is CAWTTGYASGNTIYF.

This sequence joins TRBV6-8 and TRBJ2-1; a possible D gene is TRBD2 (5 bases). This CDR3 region has 16 residues. V lost 5 bases, J lost 1 base, and 15 bases lay in between. Per germline, CDR1 MNHGY and CDR2 SAAAGT. This CDR3 is CASSPGTRLSYNEQFF. CDR3 bases: TGTGCCAGCAGTCCGGGAACTAGACTTTCCTACAATGAGCAGTTCTTC.

CDR3 bases: TGTGCCAGCTCACCACCGTCTAGCGGGGGGGCCGCTGGGGCCAACGTCCTGACTTTC. Protein sequence: CASSPPSSGGAAGANVLTF. The chain employs TRBV18 and TRBJ2-6, with TRBD2 identical over 12 bases. This CDR3 region has 19 residues. The ends lost 0 bases at V and 2 bases at J; junction bases unmatched: 5. Germline V lookup: CDR1 KGHSH, CDR2 LQKENI.

The chain combines TRBV6-1 with TRBJ1-6; D is undetermined. The V end lost 0 bases, the J end lost 16 bases, and 13 bases lay between the germline ends. Per the germline V gene, CDR1 is MNHNS and CDR2 is SASEGT. CDR3 length: 13 amino acids. In DNA form, the CDR3 reads TGTGCCAGCAGTGAAGCGCTTCGGGGAGGTCTCCACTTT. It codes for CASSEALRGGLHF.

This chain joins TRBV15 and TRBJ1-2, with 9 bases matching TRBD1. With V trimmed by 1 base and J by 2 bases, 5 bases remained unmatched. CDR1 and CDR2 from the germline V gene are LNHNV and YYDKDF (reference sequence). CDR3 length: 16 residues. The CDR3 bases are TGTGCCACCAGCAGAGTATATGGACAGGGGAACTATGGCTACACCTTC. Amino acids: CATSRVYGQGNYGYTF.